Listed here are 2 T cell receptor beta chains from one sample, sequenced in a study of CDR3 diversity in severe acne. TCRdb itself ran the PCR reads through MiXCR, one entry per CDR3 protein. The data show tens of thousands of distinct CDR3 sequences, 45% to 55% seen once. The sequenced sample consisted of blood. These TCRs come from a male donor in good health, without acne.

The V call is TRBV12-3 or TRBV12-4, the J call TRBJ2-5; 7 bases match TRBD2. V shed 9 bases, J shed 5 bases, and the junction held 15 bases outside the gene matches. The CDR3 length is 15 residues. The CDR3, as DNA: TGTGCCAGTCCACTACTAGCGTACGGTGGTGAGACCCAGTACTTC. It specifies CASPLLAYGGETQYF.

The genes are TRBV19 and TRBJ1-5; weak D call: TRBD1 (6 bases). CDR1 and CDR2 from the germline V gene are LNHDA and SQIVND (reference sequence). V gave up 10 bases and J gave up 7 bases, with 17 bases separating them. The CDR3 sequence is 13 residues long. The CDR3 DNA follows: TGTGCCACGCAACAGGGATGGGAACAGCCCCAGCATTTT. Translated: CATQQGWEQPQHF.